A selection of T cell receptor beta chains follows, all from one sample in a study of shared clonotypes between healthy human individuals. Assay used: immunoSEQ multiplex PCR; TCRdb lists only in-frame clones, some missing. This repertoire shows millions of clones, roughly nine tenths found once; its top ten account for over 0.12%. Input material: naive CD4+ T cells sorted from blood. All receptors derive from a man aged 18-30 years in good health. The CDR3 runs from the conserved cysteine through the conserved F or W. A D gene is named only where the DNA matches it firmly. Expanded clones are given a class, and other clones once, few, many or no size at all.

TRBV5-1	TRBJ2-5	NA	NA	CASSLSFGGGTQYF	TGCGCCAGCAGCTTGAGTTTTGGGGGCGGGACCCAGTACTTC
TRBV5-1	TRBJ2-5	NA	TRBD1	CASSPRPGQGLGETQYF	TGCGCCAGCAGCCCTAGGCCCGGACAGGGCCTTGGAGAGACCCAGTACTTC
TRBV2	TRBJ2-3	NA	NA	CASSEGTDTQYF	TGTGCCAGCAGTGAAGGGACAGATACGCAGTATTTT
TRBV28	TRBJ2-4	NA	TRBD2	CASSSSGLAGGYIQYF	TGTGCCAGCAGCTCTTCCGGACTAGCGGGGGGGTACATTCAGTACTTC
TRBV20-1	TRBJ1-1	NA	NA	CSATLATEAFF	TGCAGTGCTACACTCGCAACTGAAGCTTTCTTT
TRBV5-3	TRBJ2-2	NA	NA	CARSPNGRGELFF	TGTGCCAGAAGCCCAAATGGCCGCGGGGAGCTGTTTTTT
TRBV7-8	TRBJ2-7	NA	TRBD2	CASSFGLASYEQYF	TGTGCCAGCAGCTTTGGACTAGCCTCCTACGAGCAGTACTTC
TRBV6-5	TRBJ2-7	NA	NA	CASSYSGNSAPYEQYF	TGTGCCAGCAGTTACTCGGGCAACTCAGCTCCCTACGAGCAGTACTTC
TRBV6-6	TRBJ2-3	NA	TRBD1	CASTGTGGADTQYF	TGTGCCAGCACGGGGACAGGGGGCGCAGATACGCAGTATTTT
TRBV6-1	TRBJ1-1	NA	NA	CASSRTGTINEAFF	TGTGCCAGCAGTCGAACCGGGACAATTAATGAAGCTTTCTTT
TRBV11-2	TRBJ2-5	NA	NA	CASSPRTDQETQYF	TGTGCCAGCAGCCCCAGGACAGACCAAGAGACCCAGTACTTC
TRBV30	TRBJ2-1	NA	TRBD1	CAFTQGAIDNEQFF	TGTGCCTTCACACAGGGGGCAATCGACAATGAGCAGTTCTTC
TRBV5-6	TRBJ2-7	NA	TRBD1	CASSPGTGSNLGQYF	TGTGCCAGCAGCCCGGGGACAGGGAGTAACCTGGGGCAGTACTTC
TRBV2	TRBJ2-2	NA	TRBD2	CASSRLAGGTGELFF	TGTGCCAGCAGTAGACTAGCGGGAGGGACCGGGGAGCTGTTTTTT
TRBV30	TRBJ1-3	NA	NA	CAWSVRGTSGNTIYF	TGTGCCTGGAGTGTACGAGGGACCTCCGGAAACACCATATATTTT
TRBV28	TRBJ2-7	NA	NA	CASSSPSPGEPYEQYF	TGTGCCAGCAGTTCCCCCTCTCCGGGAGAACCCTACGAGCAGTACTTC
TRBV25-1	TRBJ1-2	NA	NA	CASSESRQVGGYTF	TGTGCCAGCAGTGAATCCAGGCAGGTTGGCGGCTACACCTTC
TRBV30	TRBJ2-3	NA	NA	CAWSVGVDTQYF	TGTGCCTGGAGTGTGGGGGTAGATACGCAGTATTTT
TRBV6-5	TRBJ2-7	NA	NA	CASSDNAYEQYF	TGTGCCAGCAGCGACAACGCCTACGAGCAGTACTTC
TRBV7-3	TRBJ2-2	NA	TRBD1	CASSTSPDRGNTGELFF	TGTGCCAGCAGCACTTCCCCCGACAGGGGCAACACCGGGGAGCTGTTTTTT
TRBV4-1	TRBJ2-7	NA	TRBD1	CASSHPGTGVYEQYF	TGCGCCAGCAGCCACCCGGGGACAGGGGTCTACGAGCAGTACTTC
TRBV11-3	TRBJ2-1	NA	TRBD2	CASSVLAESSYNEQFF	TGTGCCAGCAGCGTCCTAGCGGAGAGCTCCTACAATGAGCAGTTCTTC
TRBV5-1	TRBJ2-3	once	TRBD2	CASSPTSGGTSTADTQYF	TGCGCCAGCAGCCCAACTAGCGGGGGGACCTCCACGGCAGATACGCAGTATTTT
TRBV19	TRBJ1-4	NA	NA	CASNPRGKDEKLFF	TGTGCCAGCAACCCTCGGGGGAAGGACGAAAAACTGTTTTTT
TRBV19	TRBJ2-7	few	TRBD1	CASSSSRDRGYEQYF	TGTGCCAGTAGCTCCTCCCGGGACAGGGGCTACGAGCAGTACTTC
TRBV5-4	TRBJ2-3	NA	NA	CASSLETASTDTQYF	TGTGCCAGCAGCTTGGAGACAGCTAGCACAGATACGCAGTATTTT
TRBV18	TRBJ1-1	NA	TRBD1	CASSSDRGQTEAFF	TGTGCCAGCTCCTCCGACAGGGGGCAAACTGAAGCTTTCTTT
TRBV6-5	TRBJ2-7	NA	NA	CASSYSEAGPSYEQYF	TGTGCCAGCAGTTACTCAGAGGCGGGGCCCTCCTACGAGCAGTACTTC
TRBV30	TRBJ1-6	NA	NA	CAWSVDTDSSYNSPLHF	TGTGCCTGGAGTGTAGACACAGATTCGTCCTATAATTCACCCCTCCACTTT
TRBV30	TRBJ2-7	NA	NA	CAWSVQWQEQYF	TGTGCCTGGAGTGTACAGTGGCAGGAGCAGTACTTC
TRBV27	TRBJ2-3	NA	TRBD2	CASSLTSGGGLDTQYF	TGTGCCAGCAGCCTGACTAGCGGGGGGGGTTTAGATACGCAGTATTTT
TRBV19	TRBJ2-7	NA	NA	CASKESWSTYEQYF	TGTGCCAGTAAAGAATCGTGGAGCACGTACGAGCAGTACTTC
TRBV2	TRBJ2-5	NA	NA	CASTEFMGGAETQYF	TGTGCCAGCACCGAATTTATGGGGGGCGCAGAGACCCAGTACTTC
TRBV5-1	TRBJ2-2	NA	NA	CASSETPSTGELFF	TGCGCCAGCAGCGAAACGCCTAGCACCGGGGAGCTGTTTTTT
TRBV4-1	TRBJ1-2	NA	TRBD1	CASSQDWDRDYGYTF	TGCGCCAGCAGCCAAGATTGGGACAGAGACTATGGCTACACCTTC
TRBV5-5	TRBJ1-2	NA	NA	CASSAATDSYYGYTF	TGTGCCAGCAGCGCCGCCACAGACTCCTACTATGGCTACACCTTC
TRBV4-3	TRBJ1-1	NA	NA	CASSQEGGVTEAFF	TGCGCCAGCAGCCAAGAGGGGGGTGTTACTGAAGCTTTCTTT
TRBV9	TRBJ2-1	NA	NA	CASSRDYGLNEQFF	TGTGCCAGCAGCCGGGATTACGGGTTAAATGAGCAGTTCTTC
TRBV13	TRBJ2-7	once	TRBD1	CASSLADRGPYEQYF	TGTGCCAGCAGCTTAGCGGACAGGGGGCCATACGAGCAGTACTTC
TRBV18	TRBJ2-7	NA	TRBD1	CASSDRGGPYEQYF	TGTGCCAGCTCCGACAGGGGTGGACCCTACGAGCAGTACTTC
TRBV5-4	TRBJ2-6	NA	NA	CASSVDASSGANVLTF	TGTGCCAGCAGCGTGGACGCGAGCTCTGGGGCCAACGTCCTGACTTTC
TRBV4-3	TRBJ2-7	NA	NA	CASSHGGDAGLYEQYF	TGCGCCAGCAGCCACGGAGGGGACGCTGGTCTCTACGAGCAGTACTTC
TRBV19	TRBJ2-2	NA	TRBD1	CASSYGQGRTGELFF	TGTGCCAGTAGTTACGGACAGGGGAGGACCGGGGAGCTGTTTTTT
TRBV10-3	TRBJ2-5	NA	NA	CAISDREETQYF	TGTGCCATCAGTGATAGGGAAGAGACCCAGTACTTC
TRBV7-9	TRBJ2-3	NA	NA	CASSPRAGGRTDTQYF	TGTGCCAGCAGCCCCCGGGCCGGGGGAAGGACAGATACGCAGTATTTT
TRBV12-5	TRBJ1-1	NA	NA	CASGLVEGNSEAFF	TGTGCTAGTGGTTTGGTAGAGGGGAACAGTGAAGCTTTCTTT
TRBV5-1	TRBJ2-5	NA	NA	CASNLGSDRLTGTQYF	TGCGCCAGCAACCTGGGGTCCGACAGACTGACAGGGACCCAGTACTTC
TRBV5-4	TRBJ1-4	NA	NA	CASSWKGRGDEKLFF	TGTGCCAGCAGCTGGAAGGGACGGGGGGATGAAAAACTGTTTTTT
TRBV7-2	TRBJ2-7	NA	TRBD1	CASSLVTGASYEQYF	TGTGCCAGCAGCCTCGTCACAGGGGCCTCCTACGAGCAGTACTTC
TRBV5-1	TRBJ2-7	NA	NA	CASSSGQPNGEQYF	TGCGCCAGCAGCTCTGGACAACCGAACGGCGAGCAGTACTTC